The subject of this entry is one T cell receptor beta chain. V lost 10 bases to trimming and J lost 10 bases; unmatched junction nucleotides: 10. CDR1 and CDR2 (germline): WNHNN, SYGVQD (reference sequence). The CDR3 covers 14 residues. The sample belongs to a study of cytomegalovirus exposure and HLA in healthy donors. The repertoire was sequenced with immunoSEQ multiplex PCR; TCRdb's copy has only in-frame clones and lacks some. The sample consists of about 130,000 clones, around 89% of them appearing once. Sequencing used PBMCs. This clonotype was sampled from a woman aged 25-40 years in good health and CMV-seropositive. The V and J genes are TRBV10-1 and TRBJ2-1, with 13 bases aligning to TRBD2. The CDR3 reads CATVTGLAGKEQFF. CDR3 in DNA: TGCGCCACCGTAACGGGACTAGCGGGAAAGGAGCAGTTCTTC.